The present T cell receptor beta chain was sequenced within a study of blood T cell repertoires in COVID-19. About the study: T cells, B-cell-depleted T cells, or PBMCs supplied cDNA or gDNA.

Sequencing used immunoSEQ multiplex PCR; TCRdb keeps in-frame clones, though not all of them. In the table there are about 140,000 clones, roughly 84% of which are singletons. Trimming pared 4 bases from V and 3 bases from J, leaving 15 bases between. Germline CDR1 is MNHEY and CDR2 is SVGAGI. The length of the CDR3 is 15 residues. The TCR comes from a woman aged 55-75 years with acute or convalescent COVID-19. The chain employs TRBV6-5 and TRBJ1-2; D is undetermined. The specimen sequenced was peripheral blood. CDR3 loop: CASSSTGNSDYGYTF. DNA for the CDR3: TGTGCCAGCAGTTCCACGGGGAATAGCGACTATGGCTACACCTTC.